These 9 T cell receptor beta chains were sequenced from one sample in a study of beta chain features in type 1 diabetes. No antigens are known for them. Every bit of the isolated RNA underwent reverse transcription, so sequencing read expressed TCRB transcripts. TCRdb keeps only in-frame clones here, not all; method: immunoSEQ multiplex PCR. This sample has approximately 270,000 clones, with around 15% found just once. Whole-study findings and limits: The study found moderately but significantly shorter TCRB CDR3s in all four CD4+ subsets of Type 1 diabetes patients.

The sequencing input was naive CD4+ T cells from blood. These receptors all come from a man aged 25 to 45 with type 1 diabetes.

This clone was recorded a few times. The rearrangement joins TRBV18 to TRBJ2-1; 8 bases match TRBD2. This CDR3 has 14 residues. Germline lookup yields CDR1 KGHSH and CDR2 LQKENI. Trimming removed 10 bases from V and 4 bases from J; junction bases left unmatched: 9. The CDR3 nucleotides read TGTGCCACCCAAAGTAGCGGGGCTTACAATGAGCAGTTCTTC. This sequence encodes CATQSSGAYNEQFF.

This clone was seen a few times. The CDR3 loop reads CASSEGRGGYEQYF. The CDR3 nucleotides are TGTGCCAGCAGTGAAGGGCGGGGTGGCTACGAGCAGTACTTC. This sequence joins TRBV2 and TRBJ2-7; possible D gene TRBD2, 6 bases. The germline V gene has CDR1 SNHLY and CDR2 FYNNEI. The CDR3 runs 14 residues. Trimming shortened V by 1 base and J by 3 bases, and 10 bases separated the two germline ends.

CDR3 in DNA: TGTGCCAGCTCACCACCGCCAGTCAGGGCTCCCGAGCAGTACTTC. Protein product: CASSPPPVRAPEQYF. The chain joins TRBV18 to TRBJ2-7, with D perhaps TRBD1 (5 bases). The germline V and J ends were trimmed by 0 bases and 6 bases, with 15 bases remaining between them. The CDR3 runs to 15 residues. Germline V gene lookup returns CDR1 KGHSH and CDR2 LQKENI.

This clone was counted only a few times. The chain has TRBV21-1 and TRBJ2-7; the table's D call of TRBD1 was not tested on the DNA. TRBV21-1 is a pseudogene locus. The CDR3 has 11 residues. CDR3 region: CASIKGEEQYF. The CDR3 bases are TGTGCCAGCATAAAAGGGGAAGAGCAGTACTTC.

The chain is built from TRBV9 and TRBJ2-5; TRBD2 agrees at 7 bases. Germline CDR1 SGDLS, CDR2 YYNGEE. The CDR3 runs 15 residues. The V gene end was trimmed by 0 bases and the J gene end by 5 bases; junction bases not matched to a gene: 7. For the CDR3, the DNA is TGTGCCAGCAGCGTAGCTATGGGGGGGAGGGAGACCCAGTACTTC. Protein sequence: CASSVAMGGRETQYF.

As to this clone: The limits of the CDR3 on the DNA are not certain, so only TCRdb's listed CDR3 is given. V and J are TRBV2 and TRBJ2-6; TRBD1, the D gene given by the table, was not confirmed from the DNA. The CDR3 extends over 15 residues, inclusive of both ends. Germline CDR1 and CDR2: SNHLY and FYNNEI. The CDR3 loop is CASILDRAGANVLTF.

The V and J genes are TRBV25-1 and TRBJ1-2; 7 bases line up with TRBD1. The CDR3 runs to 13 residues. Germline values: CDR1 MGHDK, CDR2 SYGVNS. The V and J ends lost 10 bases and 8 bases, in that order; junction bases with no gene match: 13. This chain's CDR3 is CATKKTGFGGYTF. CDR3 coding DNA: TGTGCCACCAAGAAGACAGGGTTCGGAGGCTACACCTTC.

This chain links TRBV9 with TRBJ2-7, with D maybe TRBD2 (6 bases). The germline V gene encodes CDR1 SGDLS and CDR2 YYNGEE. Trimming shortened V by 4 bases and J by 2 bases, and 13 bases separated the two germline ends. This CDR3 has 14 amino acids. The CDR3 sequence: CASSPRDGTYEQYF. The CDR3 region has the DNA TGTGCCAGCAGCCCGCGGGACGGGACCTACGAGCAGTACTTC. The full variable domain, rest sourced from reference TRBV9 and TRBJ2-7, is DSGVTQTPKHLITATGQRVTLRCSPRSGDLSVYWYQQSLDQGLQFLIQYYNGEERAKGNILERFSAQQFPDLHSELNLSSLELGDSALYFCASSPRDGTYEQYFGPGTRLTVT.

This clone has a handful of counts. The chain joins TRBV7-2 to TRBJ2-3, with D perhaps TRBD2 (7 bases). Trimming pared 10 bases from V and 4 bases from J, leaving 18 bases between. Germline V gives CDR1 SGHTA, CDR2 FQGNSA. This CDR3 has 14 residues. The CDR3 sequence is CANSWGGASDTQYF. CDR3 nucleotides: TGTGCCAACTCATGGGGGGGGGCTTCAGATACGCAGTATTTT. Together with reference TRBV7-2 and TRBJ2-3, the CDR3 gives the full variable domain: GAGVSQSPSNKVTEKGKDVELRCDPISGHTALYWYRQSLGQGLEFLIYFQGNSAPDKSGLPSDRFSAERTGGSVSTLTIQRTQQEDSAVYLCANSWGGASDTQYFGPGTRLTVL.